The 22 T cell receptor beta chains below all came from one sample that was sequenced in a study of T-cell reconstitution after alpha-beta-depleted transplantation in children. Preparation of the TCRbeta library used unique molecular identifiers. TCRdb re-analysed the PCR reads in MiXCR, keeping a single row per CDR3 protein. The data hold approximately 500,000 distinct CDR3 sequences, with 10% to 13% observed a single time. The sequencing used PBMCs, collected before TCRalphabeta/CD19-depleted stem cell transplant. These receptors all stem from a child younger than 10 with inherited bone marrow failure, due to receive a stem cell transplant.

This clonotype was recorded at least ten times. This sequence joins TRBV20-1 and TRBJ2-7; maybe TRBD1 (6 bases). Trimming left V 4 bases short and J 5 bases short, with 15 bases between. Germline lookup yields CDR1 DFQATT and CDR2 SNEGSKA (reference sequence). CDR3 length equals 13 residues. The CDR3 loop is CSATPTGPDEQYF. The CDR3 coding sequence is TGCAGTGCTACCCCGACAGGTCCCGACGAGCAGTACTTC.

The chain has TRBV7-2 and TRBJ2-3, with 8 bases identical to TRBD2. The V segment lost 0 bases and the J segment 4 bases; nucleotides outside the gene matches: 12. CDR1 is SGHTA and CDR2 is FQGNSA in the germline V gene. The CDR3 totals 18 residues. Here the CDR3 reads CASSLASVGRAGADTQYF. The CDR3 nucleotides read TGTGCCAGCAGCTTAGCGTCAGTCGGGAGGGCCGGGGCAGATACGCAGTATTTT.

This clonotype was seen many times. The rearrangement links TRBV10-3 to TRBJ1-2; 10 bases are shared with TRBD1. J lost 4 bases, V lost 6 bases, and 2 bases had no gene match. Germline V gene sequence: CDR1 ENHRY, CDR2 SYGVKD. The CDR3 contains 13 residues. Here the CDR3 reads CAISGTGAYGYTF. Here the CDR3 DNA reads TGTGCCATCAGCGGGACAGGGGCCTATGGCTACACCTTC.

Turning to this clonotype: At one of its ends the junction is not consistent with the germline gene, which may arise from a read error. This chain uses TRBV4-2 with TRBJ2-7; perhaps TRBD2 as D (7 bases). In germline, CDR1 is LGHNA, CDR2 YNFKEQ. The CDR3 totals 16 residues. The CDR3 DNA sequence: TGTGCCAGCAGCAAAGATAGGGGGGAGGGAGGGTACGAGCAGTACTTC. Encoded protein: CASSKDRGEGGYEQYF.

The table lists this clonotype with many counts. The chain links TRBV10-2 to TRBJ2-1; 7 bases agree with TRBD1. From germline, CDR1 is WSHSY and CDR2 SAAADI. CDR3 length: 14 amino acids. V lost 0 bases to trimming and J lost 4 bases; unmatched junction nucleotides: 0. This CDR3 is CASSESTGYNEQFF. Here the CDR3 DNA reads TGCGCCAGCAGTGAGTCGACAGGGTACAATGAGCAGTTCTTC.

This clonotype was observed at least ten times. The chain recombines TRBV29-1 with TRBJ2-3; 9 nucleotides align to TRBD1. Trimming at V came to 7 bases and at J to 3 bases, leaving 11 bases not matched to a gene. CDR3 length: 15 residues. The V gene's germline CDR1 is SQVTM and CDR2 ANQGSEA. The CDR3: CSAQQGAFMTDTQYF. CDR3 bases: TGCAGCGCACAACAGGGGGCTTTTATGACAGATACGCAGTATTTT.

The sample holds many counts of this clonotype. The V call is TRBV5-1, the J call TRBJ2-3; unclear D gene. This CDR3 region has 16 residues. V lost 5 bases and J 0 bases, leaving 16 bases between the germline ends. Germline values: CDR1 SGHRS, CDR2 YFSETQ. CDR3 coding DNA: TGCGCCAGCAGTTTTCTAGGAATACCTAGCACAGATACGCAGTATTTT. It specifies CASSFLGIPSTDTQYF.

In its sample, this clonotype was seen many times. The CDR3 bases are TGCGCCAGCAGCCAAGATGCGACTAGCGGAATTTTCACAGATACGCAGTATTTT. Translating it yields CASSQDATSGIFTDTQYF. The chain has TRBV4-3 and TRBJ2-3; TRBD2 agrees at 9 bases. Germline CDR1 reads LGHNA; CDR2 reads YSLEER. Trimming removed 0 bases from V and 2 bases from J; junction bases left unmatched: 9. This CDR3 comprises 18 residues.

V usage is TRBV29-1 and J usage is TRBJ1-2; D is unresolved. V lost 1 base, J lost 0 bases, and 9 bases lay in between. The CDR3 has 14 amino acids. Germline values: CDR1 SQVTM, CDR2 ANQGSEA. DNA for the CDR3: TGCAGCGTTGAAGGGGCAGCTACTAACTATGGCTACACCTTC. It translates to CSVEGAATNYGYTF. The variable domain in full, completed from reference TRBV29-1 and TRBJ1-2, reads SAVISQKPSRDICQRGTSLTIQCQVDSQVTMMFWYRQQPGQSLTLIATANQGSEATYESGFVIDKFPISRPNLTFSTLTVSNMSPEDSSIYLCSVEGAATNYGYTFGSGTRLTVV.

A few counts support this clonotype. This chain connects TRBV30 to TRBJ2-1, with 13 bases fitting TRBD2. The germline V gene has CDR1 GTSNPN and CDR2 SVGIG (reference sequence). V was clipped by 7 bases and J by 13 bases; unmatched bases: 10. This CDR3 spans 13 amino acids. The CDR3 DNA reads TGTGCCTCCCCGGGACTAGCGGGGTTTGGACAGTTCTTC. Translation gives CASPGLAGFGQFF.

Points on this clonotype: Being one base from a much bigger clone, this may be a read error. The chain joins TRBV27 to TRBJ1-1, with TRBD1 matching 9 bases. Germline V lookup: CDR1 MNHEY, CDR2 SMNVEV (reference sequence). This CDR3 region has 15 residues. Unmatched junction bases numbered 8, after V lost 6 bases and J lost 3 bases. In DNA form, the CDR3 reads TGTGCCAGCAGGGGAGCGGGACAGGGACACACTGAAGCTTTCTTT. It is translated as CASRGAGQGHTEAFF.

This clonotype was detected many times. This rearrangement joins TRBV10-3 to TRBJ2-2; D uncertain. The germline V gene has CDR1 ENHRY and CDR2 SYGVKD. This CDR3 comprises 13 residues. Trimming pared 3 bases from V and 4 bases from J, leaving 6 bases between. CDR3 loop: CAISDLTTGELFF. CDR3 coding DNA: TGTGCCATCAGTGACCTTACCACCGGGGAGCTGTTTTTT.

This clonotype was counted ten times or more. This chain joins TRBV6-1 and TRBJ2-7; possible D gene TRBD2, 5 bases. Germline loops: CDR1 MNHNS, CDR2 SASEGT. Trimming removed 6 bases from V and 1 base from J, with 13 bases in between. This CDR3 has 14 residues. The CDR3, as DNA: TGTGCCAGCAGCGCTACTCGGGGATCCTACGAGCAGTACTTC. Translation: CASSATRGSYEQYF.

Comment on this clonotype: This may arise from a read error, as a much more abundant clone is one base away. V gene TRBV28 combines with J gene TRBJ1-5; maybe TRBD1 (6 bases). This CDR3 region has 15 residues. Germline V gene data show CDR1 as MDHEN and CDR2 as SYDVKM. The CDR3, as DNA: TGTGTCAGCAGTCGGGGGCCCCGGGGATATCAGCCCCAGCATTTT. It translates to CVSSRGPRGYQPQHF.

This clonotype showed up many times. The rearrangement links TRBV28 to TRBJ1-5; TRBD1 is a possible D gene (5 bases). The V gene's germline CDR1 is MDHEN and CDR2 SYDVKM. This CDR3 spans 14 amino acids. V dropped 3 bases and J dropped 8 bases, with 14 bases sitting between them. CDR3 nucleotides: TGTGCCAGCAGTTTGGGGCAGGGTGTGAAGCCCCAGCATTTT. Protein: CASSLGQGVKPQHF.

This clonotype was counted many times. The chain combines TRBV30 with TRBJ2-7, with D tentatively TRBD2 (5 bases). CDR1 and CDR2 (germline): GTSNPN, SVGIG (reference sequence). V was shortened by 0 bases and J by 5 bases, with 11 bases between the two germline ends. CDR3 length: 13 residues. CDR3 DNA sequence: TGTGCCTGGAGTGTTAAAGCGGCACACGAGCAGTACTTC. Translated: CAWSVKAAHEQYF.

This clonotype was seen repeatedly, ten times or more. The V gene is TRBV2, the J gene TRBJ2-7; 9 bases align to TRBD2. This CDR3 spans 18 amino acids. Germline assignment: CDR1 SNHLY and CDR2 FYNNEI. J gave up 2 bases and V 7 bases, and 18 bases lay outside the gene matches. DNA of the CDR3: TGTGCCAGCAAGTCGCCCAAGTCCCCGGGCGGGAGGGCCTACGAGCAGTACTTC. Protein sequence: CASKSPKSPGGRAYEQYF.

The chain employs TRBV20-1 and TRBJ2-7; 10 bases are shared with TRBD1. The CDR3 consists of 14 residues. V dropped 3 bases and J dropped 1; count of bases not matched to a gene: 3. The germline gives CDR1 DFQATT, CDR2 SNEGSKA (reference sequence). CDR3 in amino acids: CSARGGQGSYEQYF. For the CDR3, the DNA is TGCAGTGCTAGGGGGGGACAGGGGTCCTACGAGCAGTACTTC.

This clonotype occurred many times. The chain couples TRBV6-1 to TRBJ2-1, with 15 bases lining up with TRBD2. V shed 5 bases and J 9 bases; nucleotides not matched to a gene: 8. Germline V CDR1 and CDR2: MNHNS, SASEGT. The CDR3 consists of 16 residues. The CDR3 here is CASSITWTSGRGEQFF. The CDR3 DNA reads TGTGCCAGCAGTATAACCTGGACTAGCGGGAGGGGTGAGCAGTTCTTC.

This clonotype was picked up many times. The J gene is TRBJ1-1, the V gene TRBV3-1, with D uncertain. CDR1 and CDR2 (germline): LGHDT, YNNKEL (reference sequence). CDR3 length: 15 amino acids. Deletions cut 2 bases from V and 5 bases from J, with 15 bases between. CDR3 sequence reads: CASSQLYDQRTEAFF. Written as DNA, the CDR3 is TGTGCCAGCAGCCAACTCTACGACCAGAGGACTGAAGCTTTCTTT.

The chain carries TRBV30 and TRBJ1-1; D gene uncertain. Between the trimmed V and J ends, which lost 0 bases and 6 bases, there was a span of 8 bases. Germline V CDR1 and CDR2: GTSNPN, SVGIG (reference sequence). The CDR3 covers 12 residues. DNA of the CDR3: TGTGCCTGGAGTGTATCCTGGCCTGAAGCTTTCTTT. Protein sequence: CAWSVSWPEAFF. Full variable domain (missing parts from reference TRBV30 and TRBJ1-1): SQTIHQWPATLVQPVGSPLSLECTVEGTSNPNLYWYRQAAGRGLQLLFYSVGIGQISSEVPQNLSASRPQDRQFILSSKKLLLSDSGFYLCAWSVSWPEAFFGQGTRLTVV.

This clonotype has ten or more counts. This chain links TRBV5-5 with TRBJ2-5; TRBD2 aligns across 7 bases. CDR3 length: 14 residues. V shed 6 bases, J shed 4 bases, and the junction held 9 bases outside the gene matches. The germline CDR1 and CDR2 sequences are SGHKS and YYEKEE (reference sequence). The CDR3 bases are TGTGCCAGCACCCCGACTAGCCCGGTAGAGACCCAGTACTTC. Amino acid sequence: CASTPTSPVETQYF.